These 20 T cell receptor beta chains share one sample of origin, sequenced in a study of tumor-infiltrating lymphocytes in oesophageal squamous cell carcinoma. TCRdb ran MiXCR on the PCR reads and lists one entry per CDR3 protein. The repertoire holds 15,000 to 19,000 distinct CDR3 sequences, around 50% seen once, with approximately 34% in the top ten. Input material: esophageal tumor tissue. The receptors derive from a female donor with esophageal squamous cell carcinoma.

The J gene is TRBJ2-4, the V gene TRBV7-2; a weak D match, TRBD2 (6 bases). This CDR3 region has 15 residues. Germline values: CDR1 SGHTA, CDR2 FQGNSA. The V end lost 0 bases, the J end lost 8 bases, and 14 bases lay between the germline ends. The CDR3 here is CASSLAGTGGDIQYF. In nucleotides, the CDR3 is TGTGCCAGCAGCTTAGCGGGGACTGGGGGTGACATTCAGTACTTC.

This sequence joins TRBV24-1 and TRBJ2-6; possible D gene TRBD2, 6 bases. Trimming cost V 12 bases and J 2 bases, with 16 bases left between them. There are 15 residues in the CDR3. Looked up from germline, CDR1 is KGHDR and CDR2 is SFDVKD. This CDR3 reads CAADGGDAGANVLTF. The DNA of the CDR3 is TGTGCCGCCGACGGAGGGGATGCTGGGGCCAACGTCCTGACTTTC.

This chain uses TRBV28 with TRBJ2-4; TRBD1 agrees at 7 bases. The CDR3 is 14 amino acids. V lost 2 bases and J lost 13; bases outside the gene matches: 11. Germline CDR1 and CDR2: MDHEN and SYDVKM. CDR3 amino acids: CASSLVTGHNEQYF. The CDR3 DNA reads TGTGCCAGCAGTTTAGTGACAGGGCACAATGAGCAGTACTTC.

This clonotype was seen once. CDR3 nucleotides: TGTGCCAGCAGCTTGGTGGCTAGCGGGAGGGATGAGCAGTTCTTC. It yields the protein CASSLVASGRDEQFF. The rearrangement joins TRBV5-5 to TRBJ2-1, with 12 bases aligning to TRBD2. Looked up from germline, CDR1 is SGHKS and CDR2 is YYEKEE (reference sequence). This CDR3 contains 15 residues. V lost 0 bases, J lost 8 bases, and 3 bases stayed unmatched. Complete variable domain (other parts from reference TRBV5-5 and TRBJ2-1): DAGVTQSPTHLIKTRGQQVTLRCSPISGHKSVSWYQQVLGQGPQFIFQYYEKEERGRGNFPDRFSARQFPNYSSELNVNALLLGDSALYLCASSLVASGRDEQFFGPGTRLTVL.

This clonotype was detected many times. A read error is possible here, since a much larger clone lies one base away. The V call is TRBV6-1, the J call TRBJ2-5; no clear D gene. The DNA end is a closer match to TRBJ2-1, so the J assignment may be wrong. From germline, CDR1 is MNHNS and CDR2 SASEGT. This CDR3 comprises 12 residues. CDR3 in DNA: TGTGCCAGCACCCAGGAAACCTACGAGCAGTTCTTC. This sequence encodes CASTQETYEQFF.

This clonotype was counted many times. The V and J genes are TRBV5-1 and TRBJ2-1; TRBD2 matches at 13 bases. Germline V gene data show CDR1 as SGHRS and CDR2 as YFSETQ. This CDR3 has 17 amino acids. J lost 8 bases, V lost 2 bases, and 10 bases had no gene match. CDR3 sequence reads: CASSFPPGTSGKDEQFF. The DNA for the CDR3 is TGCGCCAGCAGCTTTCCTCCCGGGACTAGCGGGAAGGATGAGCAGTTCTTC. Full variable domain (missing parts from reference TRBV5-1 and TRBJ2-1): KAGVTQTPRYLIKTRGQQVTLSCSPISGHRSVSWYQQTPGQGLQFLFEYFSETQRNKGNFPGRFSGRQFSNSRSEMNVSTLELGDSALYLCASSFPPGTSGKDEQFFGPGTRLTVL.

This clonotype was seen repeatedly, ten times or more. CDR3 nucleotides: TGTGCCAGTAGCCTACAGGGGATAGTTGGCACTGAAGCTTTCTTT. This codes for CASSLQGIVGTEAFF. The gene calls are TRBV19 and TRBJ1-1; 7 bases align to TRBD1. The V gene's germline CDR1 is LNHDA and CDR2 SQIVND (reference sequence). The CDR3 length is 15 residues. With V trimmed by 6 bases and J by 4 bases, 11 bases remained unmatched.

The table lists this clonotype with many counts. V usage is TRBV6-1 and J usage is TRBJ2-7; D is undetermined. CDR3 size: 11 residues. V was cut by 7 bases and J by 7 bases, with 11 bases left in between. The V gene's germline CDR1 is MNHNS and CDR2 SASEGT. CDR3 coding DNA: TGTGCCAGCAATCGTGCGAATGAGCAGTACTTC. This codes for CASNRANEQYF.

The rearrangement uses TRBV6-1 and TRBJ1-1, with D uncertain. Trimming pared 9 bases from V and 0 bases from J, leaving 17 bases between. CDR3 length equals 15 residues. Germline CDR1 is MNHNS and CDR2 is SASEGT. Here the CDR3 DNA reads TGTGCCAGTTTCGATCTGGGGAGACTGAACACTGAAGCTTTCTTT. It encodes CASFDLGRLNTEAFF.

Worth noting for this clonotype: As the CDR3 is not closed by the conserved phenylalanine or tryptophan, this likely results from a read error. No DNA is shown, since the ends of the CDR3 on it are uncertain; the CDR3 is the one TCRdb lists. The genes are TRBV6-8 and TRBJ2-3; the table's D gene call, TRBD1, was not cross checked with the DNA. The CDR3 is made up of 16 amino acids, end residues included. Germline CDR1 reads MNHGY; CDR2 reads SAAAGT. CDR3: CASREIGRYNEQFFGA.

The V call is TRBV7-6, the J call TRBJ2-6; no firm D call. TRBJ2-7 explains the end of the DNA better; the J call may be wrong. Per germline, CDR1 SGHVS and CDR2 FNYEAQ. This CDR3 region has 13 residues. Here the CDR3 DNA reads TGTGCCAGCAGCTTAGTTGGCAGCCACGAGCAGTACTTC. Encoded protein: CASSLVGSHEQYF.

The rearrangement links TRBV27 to TRBJ2-5, with 13 bases matching TRBD2. The DNA end lines up better with TRBJ2-1; the J call may be wrong. CDR1 and CDR2 (germline): MNHEY, SMNVEV (reference sequence). The CDR3 is 17 residues long. CDR3 loop: CASSPPGLAGLWGEQFF. As DNA, the CDR3 is TGTGCCAGCAGTCCCCCGGGACTAGCGGGACTTTGGGGTGAGCAGTTCTTC.

The table lists this clonotype with many counts. This chain uses TRBV5-1 with TRBJ2-5, with TRBD2 matching 13 bases. This CDR3 spans 18 amino acids. V lost 3 bases and J lost 0; bases outside the gene matches: 8. CDR1 SGHRS and CDR2 YFSETQ come from the germline V gene. The DNA for the CDR3 is TGCGCCAGCAGCTCGGGACTAGCGGGACGCAATTACCAAGAGACCCAGTACTTC. Its protein product is CASSSGLAGRNYQETQYF.

This chain connects TRBV6-1 to TRBJ1-1; 9 nucleotides agree with TRBD1. This CDR3 region has 13 residues. Germline values: CDR1 MNHNS, CDR2 SASEGT. With V trimmed by 6 bases and J by 11 bases, 10 bases remained unmatched. The CDR3 loop reads CASSRGQGRRAFF. CDR3 DNA sequence: TGTGCCAGCAGCCGAGGACAGGGGAGGAGGGCTTTCTTT.

This chain uses TRBV11-2 with TRBJ1-1; D gene uncertain. The CDR3 runs 13 residues. The V gene lost 5 bases and the J gene lost 6 bases, with 13 bases spanning the gap. CDR1 and CDR2 from the germline V gene are SGHAT and FQNNGV. CDR3 in amino acids: CASSLEGISEAFF. CDR3 DNA: TGTGCCAGCAGCCTCGAGGGTATTTCTGAAGCTTTCTTT.

This clonotype was observed once. The chain recombines TRBV7-6 with TRBJ2-3, with 7 bases identical to TRBD2. This CDR3 spans 14 amino acids. Looked up from germline, CDR1 is SGHVS and CDR2 is FNYEAQ. With V trimmed by 5 bases and J by 2 bases, 4 bases remained unmatched. DNA of the CDR3: TGTGCCAGCAGCCCACTAGCGACCACAGATACGCAGTATTTT. It yields the protein CASSPLATTDTQYF.

The chain has TRBV7-3 and TRBJ1-1; D gene uncertain. V shed 2 bases and J shed 0 bases, with 7 bases lying between them. Looked up from germline, CDR1 is SGHTA and CDR2 is FQGTGA. This CDR3 is 14 amino acids long. The chain's CDR3 is CASSLYQLNTEAFF. The CDR3 DNA follows: TGTGCCAGCAGCTTATACCAATTGAACACTGAAGCTTTCTTT.

The genes are TRBV6-6 and TRBJ1-2, with D possibly TRBD1 on 6 matching bases. CDR1 is MNHNY and CDR2 is SVGAGI in the germline V gene (reference sequence). Trimming cost V 0 bases and J 2 bases, with 13 bases left between them. This CDR3 spans 16 amino acids. As DNA, the CDR3 is TGTGCCAGCAGTTACTCAGACTCACAGGGAAACTATGGCTACACCTTC. Protein sequence: CASSYSDSQGNYGYTF.

This clonotype was seen a few times. The rearrangement links TRBV6-6 to TRBJ2-3, with 9 bases fitting TRBD2. CDR1 is MNHNY, CDR2 SVGAGI, per germline (reference sequence). V lost 1 base, J lost 3 bases, and 5 bases stayed unmatched. This CDR3 comprises 16 residues. The CDR3 loop reads CASSYLRGGWTDTQYF. CDR3 coding DNA: TGTGCCAGCAGTTACTTGCGGGGGGGCTGGACAGATACGCAGTATTTT.

This clonotype appeared a few times. The chain couples TRBV6-1 to TRBJ2-1; possible D gene TRBD2, 6 bases. V lost 6 bases, J lost 0 bases, and 6 bases lay in between. CDR1 and CDR2 from the germline V gene are MNHNS and SASEGT. The CDR3 covers 13 residues. CDR3 nucleotide sequence: TGTGCCAGCAGGACTAGCTCCTACAATGAGCAGTTCTTC. This gives the protein CASRTSSYNEQFF.